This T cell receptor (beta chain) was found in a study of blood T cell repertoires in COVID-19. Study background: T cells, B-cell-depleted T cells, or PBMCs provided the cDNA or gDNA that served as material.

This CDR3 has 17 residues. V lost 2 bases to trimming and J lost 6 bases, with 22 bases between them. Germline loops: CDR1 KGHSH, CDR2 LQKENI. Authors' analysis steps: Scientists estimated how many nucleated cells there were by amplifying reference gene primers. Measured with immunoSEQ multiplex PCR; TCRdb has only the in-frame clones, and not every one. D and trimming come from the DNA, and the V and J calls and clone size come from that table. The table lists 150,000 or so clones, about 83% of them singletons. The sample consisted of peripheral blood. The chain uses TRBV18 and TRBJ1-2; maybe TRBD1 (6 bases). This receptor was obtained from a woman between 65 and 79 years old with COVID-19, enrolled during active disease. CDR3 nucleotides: TGTGCCAGCTCACCATCGCCTCTGGACAGCTCCGGACATGGCTACACCTTC. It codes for CASSPSPLDSSGHGYTF.